These T cell receptor beta chains were read from a single sample in a study of T-cell reconstitution after alpha-beta-depleted transplantation in children. MiXCR, run by TCRdb on the PCR reads, gives a single entry per CDR3 protein. The sample carries around 700,000 distinct CDR3 sequences, around 13% recorded once. The specimen comprised PBMCs, sampled before TCRalphabeta/CD19-depleted stem cell transplant. Source of these receptors: a girl aged 2 to 9 with congenital amegakaryocytic thrombocytopenia, due to receive a stem cell transplant. The CDR3 runs from the conserved cysteine through the conserved F or W. The D gene is left open where the match is weak. The listing skips clone size in some rows; elsewhere it reads once, few, many or a size class.

v_gene	abundance	j_gene	d_gene	CDR3aa	CDR3nt
TRBV20-1	many	TRBJ1-5	.	CSAQEGGNQPQHF	TGCAGTGCCCAGGAGGGAGGCAATCAGCCCCAGCATTTT
TRBV27	few	TRBJ1-2	TRBD1	CASSLGTGNGYTF	TGTGCCAGCAGTTTGGGGACAGGGAATGGCTACACCTTC
TRBV6-6	.	TRBJ2-5	.	CASTARAIETQYF	TGTGCCAGCACCGCCCGAGCGATAGAGACCCAGTACTTC
TRBV11-2	many	TRBJ1-1	.	CASSLDPGYEEVYTEAFF	TGTGCCAGCAGCTTAGATCCTGGCTATGAGGAGGTGTACACTGAAGCTTTCTTT
TRBV19	once	TRBJ2-3	.	CASSIGVSTDTQYF	TGTGCCAGTAGTATTGGGGTTTCCACAGATACGCAGTATTTT
TRBV18	few	TRBJ1-1	.	CASSLMDVTNTEAFF	TGTGCCAGCTCACTCATGGATGTCACGAACACTGAAGCTTTCTTT
TRBV10-3	many	TRBJ2-1	.	CAISESTNNEQFF	TGTGCCATCAGTGAGTCAACCAACAATGAGCAGTTCTTC
TRBV12-3/TRBV12-4	many	TRBJ2-5	.	CASSPTRGQETQYF	TGTGCCAGCAGTCCTACCCGGGGCCAAGAGACCCAGTACTTC
TRBV5-1	many	TRBJ1-2	.	CASSFQPTNYGYTF	TGCGCCAGCAGCTTCCAACCGACTAACTATGGCTACACCTTC
TRBV25-1	many	TRBJ1-1	.	CATSEWKVAVGAFF	TGTGCCACGAGTGAATGGAAGGTTGCGGTAGGAGCTTTCTTT
TRBV11-2	many	TRBJ2-3	.	CASSLGPYFPDTQYF	TGTGCCAGCAGCTTAGGGCCCTACTTCCCAGATACGCAGTATTTT
TRBV2	.	TRBJ2-7	.	CASMRGEGEQYF	TGTGCCAGCATGCGGGGAGAGGGTGAGCAGTACTTC
TRBV20-1	many	TRBJ2-1	.	CSAAEALNEQFF	TGCAGTGCTGCCGAGGCCCTCAATGAGCAGTTCTTC
TRBV5-1	few	TRBJ2-1	TRBD2	CASSWLAGGPPYNEQFF	TGCGCCAGCAGCTGGCTAGCGGGAGGGCCCCCATACAATGAGCAGTTCTTC
TRBV5-5	.	TRBJ2-2	.	CASSGTSTGELFF	TGTGCCAGCAGCGGGACAAGCACCGGGGAGCTGTTTTTT
TRBV6-1	.	TRBJ2-5	.	CASRQVGRGTQYF	TGTGCCAGCCGCCAAGTTGGTCGAGGGACCCAGTACTTC
TRBV12-3/TRBV12-4	many	TRBJ2-3	TRBD1	CASSTPGQGGDTQYF	TGTGCCAGCAGTACTCCGGGACAGGGAGGAGATACGCAGTATTTT
TRBV4-1	.	TRBJ2-5	.	CASSQVTGARVQERQYF	TGCGCCAGCAGCCAAGTAACCGGGGCCCGGGTCCAAGAGCGCCAGTACTTC
TRBV21-1	many	TRBJ2-7	.	CASSIPGRTSYEQYF	TGTGCCAGCAGCATACCGGGACGGACTTCCTACGAGCAGTACTTC
TRBV2	few	TRBJ2-1	TRBD2	CATLTSGSSNEQFF	TGTGCCACCCTGACTAGCGGGAGTAGTAATGAGCAGTTCTTC
TRBV28	few	TRBJ2-3	.	CASRVQFWADTQYF	TGTGCCAGCAGGGTGCAGTTCTGGGCAGATACGCAGTATTTT
TRBV12-3/TRBV12-4	.	TRBJ2-3	TRBD2	CASSLLRGRFYTQYF	TGTGCCAGCAGTTTATTGCGCGGGAGGTTTTATACGCAGTATTTT
TRBV20-1	many	TRBJ2-1	.	CSARDWGYEQFF	TGCAGTGCTAGAGATTGGGGCTATGAGCAGTTCTTC
TRBV28	many	TRBJ2-2	TRBD2	CASSSYSGANTGELFF	TGTGCCAGCAGTTCCTATAGCGGGGCGAACACCGGGGAGCTGTTTTTT
TRBV20-1	many	TRBJ2-5	.	CSARVIAAKETQYF	TGCAGTGCTAGAGTGATAGCGGCGAAAGAGACCCAGTACTTC
TRBV9	few	TRBJ2-3	TRBD2	CASSVGLAGDGTQYF	TGTGCCAGCAGCGTAGGACTAGCGGGAGACGGTACGCAGTATTTT
TRBV29-1	many	TRBJ1-1	.	CSVVGARYTEAFF	TGCAGCGTTGTTGGGGCGCGTTACACTGAAGCTTTCTTT
TRBV4-2	once	TRBJ1-4	.	CARSLGGLGKLFF	TGTGCCAGGAGCCTCGGGGGCCTCGGAAAACTGTTTTTT
TRBV28	.	TRBJ1-2	TRBD1	CASSTDRGGTNYGYTF	TGTGCCAGCAGTACAGACAGGGGGGGTACTAACTATGGCTACACCTTC
TRBV5-1	few	TRBJ2-7	TRBD2	CASSGGLAGVRGEQYF	TGCGCCAGCAGCGGGGGACTAGCGGGAGTAAGAGGCGAGCAGTACTTC
TRBV15	.	TRBJ1-5	TRBD1	CATSRDRTGGNQPQHF	TGTGCCACCAGCAGAGACCGGACAGGGGGCAATCAGCCCCAGCATTTT
TRBV5-1	.	TRBJ2-5	TRBD2	CASSFEPTSGRSSVWETQYF	TGCGCCAGCAGCTTCGAACCGACTAGCGGGAGATCGTCGGTGTGGGAGACCCAGTACTTC
TRBV6-2/TRBV6-3	many	TRBJ2-1	.	CASRLGSDEQFF	TGTGCCAGCAGGCTAGGATCCGATGAGCAGTTCTTC
TRBV6-5	few	TRBJ2-7	.	CASSYAGTYYEQYF	TGTGCCAGCAGTTACGCTGGGACATACTACGAGCAGTACTTC
TRBV12-3/TRBV12-4	many	TRBJ2-5	.	CASSLSGGGETQYF	TGTGCCAGCAGCTTAAGCGGAGGCGGCGAGACCCAGTACTTC
TRBV5-6	.	TRBJ2-1	.	CAIGPGLLWMVYEQFF	TGTGCCATCGGCCCCGGGCTCCTCTGGATGGTCTATGAGCAGTTCTTC
TRBV5-1	.	TRBJ2-1	TRBD2	CASSLGLAWSNEQFF	TGCGCCAGCAGCCTGGGACTAGCCTGGAGCAATGAGCAGTTCTTC
TRBV27	.	TRBJ2-7	TRBD2	CASSFERGSYEQYF	TGTGCCAGCAGTTTCGAGCGGGGATCCTACGAGCAGTACTTC
TRBV5-1	.	TRBJ1-2	.	CASSLGGGAANYGYTF	TGCGCCAGCAGCTTGGGGGGGGGCGCCGCTAACTATGGCTACACCTTC
TRBV15	.	TRBJ2-1	TRBD2	CATSRDPGTSGISFF	TGTGCCACCAGCAGAGATCCCGGGACTAGCGGGATTTCGTTCTTC
TRBV10-1	.	TRBJ2-3	.	CASSQGQRDTQYF	TGCGCCAGCAGTCAGGGGCAAAGAGATACGCAGTATTTT
TRBV5-1	many	TRBJ2-7	TRBD2	CASSLRVYWTSSSEQYF	TGCGCCAGCAGCTTGCGGGTTTATTGGACTAGCTCCTCCGAGCAGTACTTC